Listed here are 21 T cell receptor beta chains from one sample, sequenced in a study of blood T cells in healthy people across ages. The use of a sample-barcoded 5' primer and a J-beta primer mix characterized a second PCR of roughly 7 to 12 cycles. Each CDR3 protein is one row after TCRdb ran MiXCR on the 5' RACE reads. The repertoire holds around 900,000 distinct CDR3 sequences, with roughly 26% as singletons. Sequencing used blood. All receptors derive from a woman of 80 years or more in good health.

This clonotype was observed a handful of times. The rearrangement uses TRBV28 and TRBJ2-5, with TRBD1 identical over 7 bases. The germline V gene encodes CDR1 MDHEN and CDR2 SYDVKM. Trimming took 9 bases from V and 7 from J; bases not matched to a gene: 11. The CDR3 runs to 13 residues. This CDR3 is CASTRDSKGTQYF. CDR3 sequence (DNA): TGTGCCAGTACCCGGGACAGTAAAGGGACCCAGTACTTC.

The chain joins TRBV4-3 to TRBJ2-5; 8 bases are shared with TRBD2. Germline CDR1 LGHNA, CDR2 YSLEER. The J segment lost 5 bases and the V segment lost 4 bases, leaving 9 bases of the junction unmatched. This CDR3 contains 15 residues. The CDR3 loop is CASSRRGDLRETQYF. The CDR3 bases are TGCGCCAGCAGCCGGCGGGGGGACCTTCGTGAGACCCAGTACTTC.

For this clonotype: It may be a read error: a sequence one base away is much more abundant. The rearrangement uses TRBV5-1 and TRBJ1-2; a weak D match, TRBD1 (5 bases). Germline V gene data show CDR1 as SGHRS and CDR2 as YFSETQ. The CDR3 is made up of 15 amino acids. V lost 3 bases and J 3 bases, leaving 15 bases between the germline ends. The CDR3 coding sequence is TGCGCCAGCAGCTGGGAAGGCGCGGGACACTATGGCTACACCTTC. Amino acid sequence: CASSWEGAGHYGYTF.

In its sample, this clonotype was seen many times. The chain links TRBV7-9 to TRBJ1-1; maybe TRBD1 (5 bases). CDR3 length equals 15 residues. Germline values: CDR1 SEHNR, CDR2 FQNEAQ (reference sequence). Trimming cost V 2 bases and J 1 base, with 11 bases left between them. The CDR3, as DNA: TGTGCCAGCAGCTTAATAGGGGTGGAGAACACTGAAGCTTTCTTT. Protein product: CASSLIGVENTEAFF.

This clonotype was detected ten times or more. The chain has TRBV5-1 and TRBJ2-5; 7 nucleotides agree with TRBD1. The CDR3 sequence is 15 residues long. V lost 3 bases and J lost 1; bases outside the gene matches: 6. The germline CDR1 and CDR2 sequences are SGHRS and YFSETQ. CDR3 region: CASSSGTAIQETQYF. Written as DNA, the CDR3 is TGCGCCAGCAGCTCCGGGACAGCGATCCAAGAGACCCAGTACTTC.

The DNA for the CDR3 is TGTGCCAGCAGTAGGACTAGCGGGGGGAGCACAGATGCGGAATATTTT. Its translation is CASSRTSGGSTDAEYF. The gene calls are TRBV12-3 or TRBV12-4 and TRBJ2-3; the match to TRBD2 covers 14 bases. Germline trimming cut 5 bases from V and 15 bases from J; bases unmatched to any gene: 16. There are 16 residues in the CDR3.

This clonotype was observed a few times. The V gene is TRBV6-2 or TRBV6-3, the J gene TRBJ2-1; a possible D gene is TRBD2 (7 bases). Deletions cut 2 bases from V and 7 bases from J, with 24 bases between. From germline, CDR1 is MNHEY and CDR2 SVGEGT. There are 18 residues in the CDR3. The CDR3, as DNA: TGTGCCAGCAGTTACATAGCCGGCGGGGGCCTGGGGGGGAATGAGCAGTTCTTC. Amino acids: CASSYIAGGGLGGNEQFF.

This clonotype was counted between two and nine times. CDR3 in amino acids: CASSVSQGGPQHF. CDR3 nucleotide sequence: TGTGCCAGCAGCGTTAGCCAGGGAGGACCCCAGCATTTT. The V and J genes are TRBV9 and TRBJ1-5, with D possibly being TRBD1 (5 bases). The CDR3 is made up of 13 amino acids. V was pared by 2 bases and J by 10 bases, with 13 bases between. Germline CDR1 is SGDLS and CDR2 is YYNGEE.

This clonotype was observed many times. The genes are TRBV5-1 and TRBJ2-1, with D unresolved. CDR3 length: 15 amino acids. Germline V lookup: CDR1 SGHRS, CDR2 YFSETQ. The V and J ends lost 0 bases and 4 bases respectively, with 11 bases between them. CDR3 region: CASSLASQGYNEQFF. In DNA, the CDR3 is TGCGCCAGCAGCTTGGCCTCTCAAGGGTACAATGAGCAGTTCTTC.

The chain couples TRBV11-1 to TRBJ1-5; D gene unclear. Germline V gene data show CDR1 as SGHAT and CDR2 as FQDESV (reference sequence). This CDR3 is built from 23 residues. The V end was cut by 4 bases, the J end by 0 bases, with 34 bases between. DNA for the CDR3: TGTGCCAGCAGCTCCCGCCAGCAGCGGTCGCTTCGGTTGACACTGTGTAGCAATCAGCCCCAGCATTTT. It translates to CASSSRQQRSLRLTLCSNQPQHF. The complete variable domain, with remaining parts taken from reference TRBV11-1 and TRBJ1-5, reads EAEVAQSPRYKITEKSQAVAFWCDPISGHATLYWYRQILGQGPELLVQFQDESVVDDSQLPKDRFSAERLKGVDSTLKIQPAELGDSAMYLCASSSRQQRSLRLTLCSNQPQHFGDGTRLSIL.

The rearrangement uses TRBV12-3 or TRBV12-4 and TRBJ1-2; D gene unclear. This CDR3 has 17 residues. Trimming took off 6 bases at V and 5 bases at J, with 25 bases between the two ends. The CDR3 sequence is CASSFRQGPSGIYGYTF. The DNA of the CDR3 is TGTGCCAGCAGCTTCAGACAAGGTCCCTCCGGGATTTATGGCTACACCTTC.

This clonotype was seen ten or more times. The V gene is TRBV3-1, the J gene TRBJ2-4; possible D gene TRBD1, 6 bases. CDR3 size: 16 residues. The ends were cut back, 1 base at V and 1 base at J, with 11 bases in the middle. Germline V gene data show CDR1 as LGHDT and CDR2 as YNNKEL (reference sequence). For the CDR3, the DNA is TGTGCCAGCAGCCAAGGGCGGACAGATGCCAAAAACATTCAGTACTTC. Its translation: CASSQGRTDAKNIQYF.

The chain is built from TRBV3-1 and TRBJ2-2; TRBD1 matches at 8 bases. Per the germline V gene, CDR1 is LGHDT and CDR2 is YNNKEL (reference sequence). With 0 bases clipped from V and 9 bases from J, the junction kept 9 bases outside the gene matches. This CDR3 is 16 amino acids long. The CDR3 coding sequence is TGTGCCAGCAGCCAAGATCCGGACAGGGTGTCCAGGGAGCTGTTTTTT. Translated, it gives CASSQDPDRVSRELFF.

This clonotype was detected a few times. This chain joins TRBV6-2 or TRBV6-3 and TRBJ1-5; the D gene is possibly TRBD1 (5 bases). Trimming took off 10 bases at V and 4 bases at J, with 20 bases between the two ends. CDR3 length: 15 amino acids. Germline CDR1 is MNHEY and CDR2 is SVGEGT. DNA of the CDR3: TGTGCCACCCAAATACAGGAGGAAGGGAATCAGCCCCAGCATTTT. As protein: CATQIQEEGNQPQHF.

Notes on this clonotype: This may stem from a read error, because a much larger clone lies one nucleotide away. The rearrangement uses TRBV6-6 and TRBJ2-1, with 9 bases matching TRBD1. This CDR3 spans 14 amino acids. Germline V CDR1 and CDR2: MNHNY, SVGAGI (reference sequence). CDR3: CASSYGQGTNVQFF. CDR3 sequence (DNA): TGTGCCAGCAGTTACGGACAGGGGACCAATGTGCAGTTCTTC.

As for this clonotype: A much more abundant neighbour one base away suggests this may be a read error. The V call is TRBV6-5, the J call TRBJ1-2, with D possibly matching TRBD1 (5 bases). Per the germline V gene, CDR1 is MNHEY and CDR2 is SVGAGI. Trimming left V 6 bases short and J 6 bases short, with 20 bases between. The CDR3 sequence is 15 residues long. The CDR3 loop is CASSLRGVRGNGYTF. DNA for the CDR3: TGTGCCAGCAGCCTCCGGGGGGTACGAGGCAATGGCTACACCTTC.

The J gene is TRBJ2-5, the V gene TRBV29-1, with a tentative D call TRBD2 (5 bases). This CDR3 contains 14 residues. The V gene's germline CDR1 is SQVTM and CDR2 ANQGSEA. Between the trimmed V and J ends, which lost 4 bases and 2 bases, there was a span of 14 bases. The CDR3 region has the DNA TGCAGCGTTGTGCCACGAGGGCTACAAGAGACCCAGTACTTC. This gives the protein CSVVPRGLQETQYF.

A note on this clonotype: This could be a read error, since a much larger clone is one nucleotide away. The V call is TRBV11-2, the J call TRBJ2-7; TRBD1 matches at 7 bases. Trimming at V came to 5 bases and at J to 3 bases, leaving 7 bases not matched to a gene. Germline V CDR1 and CDR2: SGHAT, FQNNGV. CDR3 length: 14 residues. The CDR3 region has the DNA TGTGCCAGCAGCGGCCGGGACAGCCTCTACGAGCAGTACTTC. It codes for CASSGRDSLYEQYF.

V and J are TRBV11-2 and TRBJ2-7; 7 bases match TRBD2. From germline, CDR1 is SGHAT and CDR2 FQNNGV. The CDR3 loop spans 15 amino acids. Germline trimming cut 2 bases from V and 7 bases from J; bases unmatched to any gene: 11. CDR3 DNA sequence: TGTGCCAGCAGCTTACCGGGACTACAATACAATGAGCAGTACTTC. Its translation: CASSLPGLQYNEQYF.

This clonotype appeared many times. J is TRBJ2-3 and V is TRBV5-1; no firm D call. This CDR3 has 17 residues. V lost 0 bases to trimming and J lost 0 bases, with 14 bases between them. Germline CDR1 and CDR2: SGHRS and YFSETQ. Written as DNA, the CDR3 is TGCGCCAGCAGCTTGGTCCCCCCCCGTGCTAGCACAGATACGCAGTATTTT. It encodes CASSLVPPRASTDTQYF. The full variable domain, rest sourced from reference TRBV5-1 and TRBJ2-3, is KAGVTQTPRYLIKTRGQQVTLSCSPISGHRSVSWYQQTPGQGLQFLFEYFSETQRNKGNFPGRFSGRQFSNSRSEMNVSTLELGDSALYLCASSLVPPRASTDTQYFGPGTRLTVL.

A remark on this clonotype: This could be a read error, since a much larger clone is one nucleotide away. This chain joins TRBV7-9 and TRBJ2-3, with 9 bases aligning to TRBD1. The V gene's germline CDR1 is SEHNR and CDR2 FQNEAQ (reference sequence). Losses at the gene ends were 5 bases for V and 4 bases for J; bases not matched to a gene: 13. The CDR3 totals 17 residues. The chain's CDR3 is CASSPSAGQGRSDTQYF. The CDR3 DNA reads as TGTGCCAGCAGCCCAAGTGCAGGACAGGGGAGATCAGATACGCAGTATTTT.